What follows is one T cell receptor beta chain and its context. Its target is unknown. TCRdb processed the 5' RACE reads again and assigns one entry to each CDR3 protein, with no DNA. This sample contains about 260,000 distinct CDR3 sequences. This specimen comes from a study of T cells expressing NK-cell markers. Broader study findings: Topping the CD3+CD56-NKG2C+ fraction as well were these clonotypes, in a few donors.

CDR1 is LGHNA and CDR2 is YSLEER in the germline V gene. This CDR3 has 14 residues. This sequence originates from a woman between 18 and 69 years old in good health. Sequencing was performed on blood T cells: a sorted CD56 or NKG2C T cell subset, CD4+ or CD8+ T cells, or bulk PBMC T cells (not recorded which). J is TRBJ2-1 and V is TRBV4-3; TCRdb lists TRBD2, though no DNA is available to test this call. The CDR3 reads CASIVVAAYNEQFF.